This TCR beta chain stems from a study of coeliac disease. Study-level background: Without high-resolution HLA typing, biased TRBV7-2 usage was examined as a proof of principle.

Turning to this clone: Its specificity is not known. One junction end disagrees with the germline gene, perhaps due to a read error.

Points from the study as a whole: Intraepithelial and lamina propria fractions were not highly pure, so cross-contamination was possible. Lower clonality than controls marked TRB and TRG repertoires from active celiac intraepithelial and lamina propria samples. According to the authors, this method cannot detect gliadin-specific T cells in an unbiased way.

CDR1 SNHLY and CDR2 FYNNEI come from the germline V gene. The CDR3 runs 15 residues. Profiled with immunoSEQ multiplex PCR; TCRdb holds only in-frame clones, not every one. The table includes 5,000 or so clones, approximately 70% detected once. Sequencing was performed on lymphocytes from the gut lamina propria. The sequence was obtained from a man aged 18 to 29 with celiac disease on a gluten-free diet. The rearrangement links TRBV2 to TRBJ2-7; 7 bases align to TRBD1. In nucleotides, the CDR3 is TGTGCCCGCAGTCCGGACAGGCGACTCTCCTACGAGCAGTACTTC. Protein sequence: CARSPDRRLSYEQYF.